The entry that follows covers one T cell receptor (beta chain) sequence. Its antigen is not known. The data were produced by immunoSEQ multiplex PCR, yet TCRdb's version contains in-frame clones alone and is incomplete. The sample has a few million clones; 85% to 95% are singletons. The sample originates from a study of shared clonotypes between healthy human individuals. Points from the study as a whole: It was anticipated that sequencing depth would influence how many clonotypes donors shared. Researchers found naive subsets generally carried larger estimated richness than memory subsets. It was the few donors that limited the genetic and exposure-history diversity represented.

The sequencing input was naive CD4+ T cells from PBMCs. The subset: CD45RA+ positively selected. This sequence was found in a man between 18 and 29 years old in good health. Some clones in this sample may be carry-over from other donors' samples.

The CDR3 sequence: CASSFSLGEQYF. The CDR3 nucleotides read TGTGCCAGCAGTTTTAGCCTGGGCGAGCAGTACTTC. The chain couples TRBV6-6 to TRBJ2-7; D gene unclear. The ends were cut back, 4 bases at V and 6 bases at J, with 10 bases in the middle. Germline V gene data show CDR1 as MNHNY and CDR2 as SVGAGI (reference sequence). There are 12 residues in the CDR3.